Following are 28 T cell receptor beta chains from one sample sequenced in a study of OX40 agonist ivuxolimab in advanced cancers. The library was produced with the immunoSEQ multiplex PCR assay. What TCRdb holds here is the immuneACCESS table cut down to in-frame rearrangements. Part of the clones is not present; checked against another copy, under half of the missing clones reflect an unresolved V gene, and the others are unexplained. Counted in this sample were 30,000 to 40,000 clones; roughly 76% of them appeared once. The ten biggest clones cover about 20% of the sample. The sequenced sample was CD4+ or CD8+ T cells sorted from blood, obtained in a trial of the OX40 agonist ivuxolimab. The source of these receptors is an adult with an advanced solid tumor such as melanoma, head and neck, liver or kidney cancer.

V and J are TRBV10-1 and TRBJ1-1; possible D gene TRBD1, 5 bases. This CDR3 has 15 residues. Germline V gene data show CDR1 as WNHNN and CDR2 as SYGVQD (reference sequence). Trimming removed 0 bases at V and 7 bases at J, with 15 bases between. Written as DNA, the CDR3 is TGCGCCAGCAGTGAGTCAAGGGGTTTTACGGGTGAAGCTTTCTTT. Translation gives CASSESRGFTGEAFF.

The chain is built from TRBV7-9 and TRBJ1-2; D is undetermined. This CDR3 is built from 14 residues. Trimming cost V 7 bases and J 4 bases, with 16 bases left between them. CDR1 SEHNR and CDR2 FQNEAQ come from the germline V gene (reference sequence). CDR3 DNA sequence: TGTGCCAGCACCCCGGCCCGGGATGCCTATGGCTACACCTTC. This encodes CASTPARDAYGYTF.

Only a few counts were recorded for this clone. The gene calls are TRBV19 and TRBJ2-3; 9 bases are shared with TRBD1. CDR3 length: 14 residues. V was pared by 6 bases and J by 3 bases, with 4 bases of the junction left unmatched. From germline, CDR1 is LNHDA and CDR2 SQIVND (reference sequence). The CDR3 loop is CASRDRGGTDTQYF. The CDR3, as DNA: TGTGCCAGTAGGGACAGGGGCGGGACAGATACGCAGTATTTT.

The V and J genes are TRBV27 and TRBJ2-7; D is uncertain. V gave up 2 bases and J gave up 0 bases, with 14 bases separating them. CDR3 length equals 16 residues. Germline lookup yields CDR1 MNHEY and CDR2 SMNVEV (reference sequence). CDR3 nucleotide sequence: TGTGCCAGCAGTTTAAGTTGGGCACCAAGCTCCTACGAGCAGTACTTC. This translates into CASSLSWAPSSYEQYF.

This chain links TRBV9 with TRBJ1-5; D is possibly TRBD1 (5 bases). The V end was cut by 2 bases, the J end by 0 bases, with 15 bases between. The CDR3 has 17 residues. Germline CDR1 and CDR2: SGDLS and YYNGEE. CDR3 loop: CASSVVGPSYSNQPQHF. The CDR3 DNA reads TGTGCCAGCAGCGTCGTGGGGCCCTCGTATAGCAATCAGCCCCAGCATTTT.

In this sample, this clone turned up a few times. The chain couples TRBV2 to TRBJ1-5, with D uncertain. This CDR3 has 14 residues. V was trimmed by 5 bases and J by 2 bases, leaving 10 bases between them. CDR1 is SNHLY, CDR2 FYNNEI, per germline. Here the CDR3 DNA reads TGTGCCAGCAGTTGGTTGGTGGGCAATCAGCCCCAGCATTTT. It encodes CASSWLVGNQPQHF.

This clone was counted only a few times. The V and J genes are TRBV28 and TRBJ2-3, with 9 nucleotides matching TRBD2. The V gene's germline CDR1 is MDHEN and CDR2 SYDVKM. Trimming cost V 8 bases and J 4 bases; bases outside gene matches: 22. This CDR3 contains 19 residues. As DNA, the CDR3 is TGTGCCAGCGGTTACTGGGGTGGGGGTTTTAGCGGGAGCGCAGATACGCAGTATTTT. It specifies CASGYWGGGFSGSADTQYF.

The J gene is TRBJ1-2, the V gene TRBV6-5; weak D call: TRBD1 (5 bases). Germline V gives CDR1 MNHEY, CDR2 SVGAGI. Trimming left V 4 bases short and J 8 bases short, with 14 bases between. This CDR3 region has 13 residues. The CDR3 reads CASSFSGSEGYTF. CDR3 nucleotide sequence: TGTGCCAGCAGTTTCTCAGGGTCGGAAGGCTACACCTTC.

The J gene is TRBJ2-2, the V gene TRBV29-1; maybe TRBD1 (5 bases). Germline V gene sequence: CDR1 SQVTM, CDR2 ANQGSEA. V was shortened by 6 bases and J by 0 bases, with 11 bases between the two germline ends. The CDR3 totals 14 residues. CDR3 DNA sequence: TGCAGCGTAAGGACACTCACGAACACCGGGGAGCTGTTTTTT. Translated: CSVRTLTNTGELFF.

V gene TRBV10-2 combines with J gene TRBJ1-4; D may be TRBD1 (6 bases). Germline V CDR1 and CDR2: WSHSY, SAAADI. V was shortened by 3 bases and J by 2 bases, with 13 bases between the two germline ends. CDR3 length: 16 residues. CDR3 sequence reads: CASSDGGAPTNEKLFF. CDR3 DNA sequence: TGCGCCAGCAGTGACGGGGGGGCGCCCACTAATGAAAAACTGTTTTTT.

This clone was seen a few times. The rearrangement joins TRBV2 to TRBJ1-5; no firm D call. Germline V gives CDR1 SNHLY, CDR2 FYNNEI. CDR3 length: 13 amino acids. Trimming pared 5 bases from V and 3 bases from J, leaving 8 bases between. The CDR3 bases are TGTGCCAGCAGTCCGGGCCCCAATCAGCCCCAGCATTTT. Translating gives CASSPGPNQPQHF.

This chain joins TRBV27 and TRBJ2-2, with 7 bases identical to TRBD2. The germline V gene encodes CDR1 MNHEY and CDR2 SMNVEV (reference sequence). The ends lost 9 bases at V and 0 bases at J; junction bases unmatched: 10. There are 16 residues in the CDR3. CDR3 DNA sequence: TGTGCCAGTTCGTTCTGGCTAGCGGCGAACACCGGGGAGCTGTTTTTT. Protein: CASSFWLAANTGELFF.

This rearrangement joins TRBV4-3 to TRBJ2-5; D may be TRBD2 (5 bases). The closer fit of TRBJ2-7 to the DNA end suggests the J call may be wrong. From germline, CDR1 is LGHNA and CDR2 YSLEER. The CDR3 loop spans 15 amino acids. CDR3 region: CASSQEGREWGEQYF. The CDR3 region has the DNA TGCGCCAGCAGCCAAGAGGGAAGGGAGTGGGGCGAGCAGTACTTC.

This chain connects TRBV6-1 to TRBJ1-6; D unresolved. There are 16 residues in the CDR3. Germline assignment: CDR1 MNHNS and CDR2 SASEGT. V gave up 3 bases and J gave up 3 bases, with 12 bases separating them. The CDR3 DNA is TGTGCCAGCAGTGACGGACCCGCTAACTATAATTCACCCCTCCACTTT. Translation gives CASSDGPANYNSPLHF.

For the CDR3, the DNA is TGTGCCAGTAGGCAGGGAGAAAAACTGTTTTTT. The encoded protein is CASRQGEKLFF. The chain combines TRBV19 with TRBJ1-4; D perhaps matches TRBD1 (5 bases). The length of the CDR3 is 11 residues. Deletions cut 6 bases from V and 8 bases from J, with 7 bases between. Per germline, CDR1 LNHDA and CDR2 SQIVND (reference sequence).

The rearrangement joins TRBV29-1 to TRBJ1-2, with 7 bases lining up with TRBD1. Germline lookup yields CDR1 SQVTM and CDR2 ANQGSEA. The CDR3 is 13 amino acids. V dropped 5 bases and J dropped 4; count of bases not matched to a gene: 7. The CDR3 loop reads CSVREGASYGYTF. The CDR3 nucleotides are TGCAGCGTTCGCGAGGGGGCAAGCTATGGCTACACCTTC.

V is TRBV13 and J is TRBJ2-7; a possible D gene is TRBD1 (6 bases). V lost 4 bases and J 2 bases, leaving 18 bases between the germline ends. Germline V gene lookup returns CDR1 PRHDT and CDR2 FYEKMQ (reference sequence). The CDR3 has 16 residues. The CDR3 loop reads CASSSRQGFLPYEQYF. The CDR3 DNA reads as TGTGCCAGCAGCTCCCGCCAGGGGTTTCTGCCCTACGAGCAGTACTTC.

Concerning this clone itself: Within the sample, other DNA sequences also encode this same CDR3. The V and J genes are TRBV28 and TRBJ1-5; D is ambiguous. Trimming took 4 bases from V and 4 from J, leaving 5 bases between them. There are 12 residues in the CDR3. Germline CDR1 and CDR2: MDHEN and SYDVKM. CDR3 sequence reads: CASSSRNQPQHF. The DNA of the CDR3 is TGTGCCAGCAGTTCTAGAAATCAGCCCCAGCATTTT.

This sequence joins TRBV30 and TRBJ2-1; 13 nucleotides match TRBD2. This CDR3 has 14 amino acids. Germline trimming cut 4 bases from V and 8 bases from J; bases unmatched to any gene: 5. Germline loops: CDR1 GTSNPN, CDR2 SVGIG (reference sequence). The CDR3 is CAWNQGLAGDEQFF. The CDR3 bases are TGTGCCTGGAATCAAGGACTAGCGGGAGATGAGCAGTTCTTC.

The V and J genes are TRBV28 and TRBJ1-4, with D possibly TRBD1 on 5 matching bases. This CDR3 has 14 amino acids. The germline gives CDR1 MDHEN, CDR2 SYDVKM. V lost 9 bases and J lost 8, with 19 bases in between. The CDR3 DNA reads TGTGCCAGTAGAACTCAGGGACGGGAAGAAAAACTGTTTTTT. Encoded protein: CASRTQGREEKLFF.

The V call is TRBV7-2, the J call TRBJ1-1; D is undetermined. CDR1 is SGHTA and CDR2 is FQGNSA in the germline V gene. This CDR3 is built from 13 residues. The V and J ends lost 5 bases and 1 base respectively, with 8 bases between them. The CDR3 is CASSRHQNTEAFF. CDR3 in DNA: TGTGCCAGCAGCCGACACCAGAACACTGAAGCTTTCTTT.

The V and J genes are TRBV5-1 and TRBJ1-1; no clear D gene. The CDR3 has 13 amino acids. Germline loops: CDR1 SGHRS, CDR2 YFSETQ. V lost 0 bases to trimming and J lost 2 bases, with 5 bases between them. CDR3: CASSLGENTEAFF. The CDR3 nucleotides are TGCGCCAGCAGCTTGGGGGAAAACACTGAAGCTTTCTTT.

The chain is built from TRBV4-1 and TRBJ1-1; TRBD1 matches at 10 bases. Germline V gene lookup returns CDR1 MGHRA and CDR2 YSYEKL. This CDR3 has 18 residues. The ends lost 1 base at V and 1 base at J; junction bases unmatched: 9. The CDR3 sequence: CASSQVSGQGRRNTEAFF. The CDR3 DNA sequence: TGCGCCAGCAGCCAAGTTTCGGGACAGGGGAGGAGGAACACTGAAGCTTTCTTT.

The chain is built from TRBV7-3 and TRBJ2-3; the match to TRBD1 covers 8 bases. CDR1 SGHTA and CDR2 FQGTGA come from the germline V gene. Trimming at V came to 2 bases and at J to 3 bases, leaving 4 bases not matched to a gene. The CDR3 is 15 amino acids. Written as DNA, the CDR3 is TGTGCCAGCAGCTTAGCGAGGACAGGGACAGATACGCAGTATTTT. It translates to CASSLARTGTDTQYF.

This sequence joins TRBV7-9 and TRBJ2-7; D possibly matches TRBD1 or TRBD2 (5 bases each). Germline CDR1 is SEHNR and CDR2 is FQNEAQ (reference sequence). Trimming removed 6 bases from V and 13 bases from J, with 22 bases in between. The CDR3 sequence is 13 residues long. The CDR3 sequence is CASRKGPEGDLYF. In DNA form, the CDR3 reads TGTGCCAGCAGAAAGGGGCCTGAGGGTGATCTTTACTTC.

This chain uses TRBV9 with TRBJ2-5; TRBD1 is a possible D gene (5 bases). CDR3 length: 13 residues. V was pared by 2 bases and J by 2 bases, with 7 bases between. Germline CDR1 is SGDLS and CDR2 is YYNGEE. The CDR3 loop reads CASSVRVQETQYF. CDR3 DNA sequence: TGTGCCAGCAGCGTCAGGGTACAAGAGACCCAGTACTTC.

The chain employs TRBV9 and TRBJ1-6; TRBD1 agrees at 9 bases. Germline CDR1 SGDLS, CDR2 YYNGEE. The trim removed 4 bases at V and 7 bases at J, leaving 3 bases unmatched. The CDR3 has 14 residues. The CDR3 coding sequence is TGTGCCAGCAGCCCCGACAGGGGGAATTCACCCCTCCACTTT. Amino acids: CASSPDRGNSPLHF.

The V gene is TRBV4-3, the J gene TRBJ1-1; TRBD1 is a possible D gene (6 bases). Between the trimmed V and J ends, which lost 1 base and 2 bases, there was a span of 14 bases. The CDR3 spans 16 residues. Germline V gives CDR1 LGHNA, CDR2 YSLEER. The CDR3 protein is CASSQVLRGANTEAFF. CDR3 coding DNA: TGCGCCAGCAGCCAAGTTCTGAGGGGGGCAAACACTGAAGCTTTCTTT.